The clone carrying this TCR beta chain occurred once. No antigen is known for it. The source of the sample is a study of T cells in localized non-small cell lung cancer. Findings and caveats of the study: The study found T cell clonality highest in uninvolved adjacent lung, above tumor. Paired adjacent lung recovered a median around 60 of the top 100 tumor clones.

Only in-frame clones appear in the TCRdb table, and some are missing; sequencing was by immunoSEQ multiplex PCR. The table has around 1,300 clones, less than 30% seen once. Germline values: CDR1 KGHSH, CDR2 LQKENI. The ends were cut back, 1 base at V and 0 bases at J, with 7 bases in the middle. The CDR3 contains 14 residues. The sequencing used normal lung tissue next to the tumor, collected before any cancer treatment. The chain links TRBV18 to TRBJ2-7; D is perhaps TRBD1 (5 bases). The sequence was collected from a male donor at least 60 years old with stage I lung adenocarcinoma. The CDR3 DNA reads TGTGCCAGCTCACCACAAGACAGCTCCTACGAGCAGTACTTC. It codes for CASSPQDSSYEQYF.